Here is one TCR beta chain with its context. What it recognizes is unknown. The data stem from a study of cytomegalovirus exposure and HLA in healthy donors. Points from the study as a whole: What a later analysis showed was that several of the most significant clusters appeared linked to common viral pathogens. A later analysis associated 16,951 TCR beta sequences with HLA alleles at a 0.05 false discovery rate. Reports indicated that the classifier achieved high specificity and sensitivity in diagnosing cytomegalovirus status.

CDR3 size: 15 residues. The J segment lost 7 bases and the V segment lost 2 bases, leaving 9 bases of the junction unmatched. Germline assignment: CDR1 MNHEY and CDR2 SVGAGI. The PCR made use of 60 Vbeta and 13 Jbeta primers. Assay used: immunoSEQ multiplex PCR; TCRdb lists only in-frame clones, some missing. The data show around 110,000 clones, around three quarters seen once. The chain has TRBV6-5 and TRBJ1-2, with 8 bases fitting TRBD1. This clonotype originated in a woman aged 25 to 39 in good health and CMV-seronegative. Sequenced input: PBMCs. CDR3 DNA sequence: TGTGCCAGCAGTTACGCAATATCAGGGGGCGTTGGCTACACCTTC. Its protein product is CASSYAISGGVGYTF.